This T cell receptor (beta chain) was recovered during a study of shared clonotypes between healthy human individuals. Study summary: Three plates were used per donor for CD4 naive, three for CD4 memory, two for CD8 naive and one for CD8 memory. Study-level results: What naive subsets generally showed was a larger estimated richness than memory subsets showed.

Sequencing was at deep level. Profiling relied on immunoSEQ multiplex PCR, and the TCRdb table lists in-frame clones only, not all of them. Seen here are over a million clones, roughly 95% observed once, and the top ten hold about 1%. The CDR3 loop spans 15 amino acids. Germline CDR1 reads SGHTA; CDR2 reads FQGTGA. The V gene end was trimmed by 3 bases and the J gene end by 8 bases; junction bases not matched to a gene: 9. Note on this clone: Its target is unknown.

This chain uses TRBV7-3 with TRBJ2-1; 8 nucleotides align to TRBD2. Sequenced sample: naive CD4+ T cells sorted from blood. Subset defined: CD45RA+ positively selected. The TCR comes from a man aged 25 to 40 in good health. Here the CDR3 DNA reads TGTGCCAGCAGCTTCTCTGCGGGAGGAGCGGATGAGCAGTTCTTC. Translated: CASSFSAGGADEQFF.